These 28 T cell receptor beta chains were sequenced from one sample in a study of blood T cell repertoires in COVID-19. This table comes from immunoSEQ multiplex PCR, and its TCRdb copy is limited to in-frame clones, with some not included. The table includes around 260,000 clones, about 85% detected once. The specimen sequenced was peripheral blood. The receptors shown here come from a man between 60 and 70 years old who had recovered from COVID-19.

The chain recombines TRBV9 with TRBJ1-1; 9 nucleotides align to TRBD1. This CDR3 spans 15 amino acids. CDR1 is SGDLS, CDR2 YYNGEE, per germline. The V segment lost 3 bases and the J segment 2 bases; nucleotides outside the gene matches: 5. CDR3 nucleotides: TGTGCCAGCAGCGCCAAACAGGGGGCTAACACTGAAGCTTTCTTT. Amino acids: CASSAKQGANTEAFF.

CDR3 coding DNA: TGTGCCAGCAGCTTAGGAGGGAACTATGGCTACACCTTC. Its translation: CASSLGGNYGYTF. The chain combines TRBV7-2 with TRBJ1-2, with unresolved D. The V gene lost 1 base and the J gene lost 2 bases, with 5 bases spanning the gap. Germline V gene lookup returns CDR1 SGHTA and CDR2 FQGNSA. This CDR3 is 13 amino acids long.

This chain uses TRBV12-3 or TRBV12-4 with TRBJ2-7, with 7 bases fitting TRBD1. V gave up 10 bases and J gave up 0 bases; unmatched junction bases: 3. The length of the CDR3 is 12 residues. CDR3 amino acids: CATNRGSYEQYF. The CDR3 coding sequence is TGTGCCACAAACAGGGGCTCCTACGAGCAGTACTTC.

This chain joins TRBV24-1 and TRBJ2-4, with 10 bases lining up with TRBD1. The CDR3 has 15 amino acids. From germline, CDR1 is KGHDR and CDR2 SFDVKD. The V gene end was trimmed by 4 bases and the J gene end by 10 bases; junction bases not matched to a gene: 9. CDR3 bases: TGTGCCACCAGTGAAGGGACAGGGGAAGTAAGAATTCAGTACTTC. Its translation: CATSEGTGEVRIQYF.

The chain recombines TRBV6-5 with TRBJ1-2; D perhaps matches TRBD1 (6 bases). This CDR3 is built from 15 residues. V was clipped by 4 bases and J by 2 bases, with 14 bases between them. Germline V lookup: CDR1 MNHEY, CDR2 SVGAGI. The CDR3 spells CASSSQPGQNYGYTF. CDR3 in DNA: TGTGCCAGCAGTTCCCAGCCGGGACAAAACTATGGCTACACCTTC.

The rearrangement joins TRBV2 to TRBJ1-3; possibly TRBD1 for D (6 bases). Trimming left V 10 bases short and J 0 bases short, with 16 bases between. The CDR3 runs to 15 residues. CDR1 SNHLY and CDR2 FYNNEI come from the germline V gene. This CDR3 is CATSRGLPSGNTIYF. The CDR3 bases are TGTGCCACCTCGAGGGGGTTGCCCTCTGGAAACACCATATATTTT.

The rearrangement joins TRBV5-4 to TRBJ2-6, with a possible D match to TRBD1 (6 bases). This CDR3 is 16 amino acids long. Germline assignment: CDR1 SGHNT and CDR2 YYREEE (reference sequence). V was cut by 2 bases and J by 0 bases, with 9 bases left in between. CDR3 DNA: TGTGCCAGCAGCTTCCGGGACAACTCTGGGGCCAACGTCCTGACTTTC. Amino acid sequence: CASSFRDNSGANVLTF.

V and J are TRBV15 and TRBJ1-5; TRBD1 is a possible D gene (5 bases). The germline V gene encodes CDR1 LNHNV and CDR2 YYDKDF (reference sequence). The CDR3 consists of 17 residues. V was clipped by 0 bases and J by 0 bases, with 12 bases between them. CDR3 nucleotide sequence: TGTGCCACCAGCAGAGAGGGGCAGCCCTATAGCAATCAGCCCCAGCATTTT. It is translated as CATSREGQPYSNQPQHF.

This rearrangement joins TRBV7-8 to TRBJ1-3, with TRBD1 matching over 9 bases. The germline V gene encodes CDR1 SGHVS and CDR2 FQNEAQ. V dropped 3 bases and J dropped 6; count of bases not matched to a gene: 6. CDR3 length equals 15 residues. The CDR3: CASSFGDRGANTIYF. CDR3 DNA: TGTGCCAGCAGCTTCGGCGACAGGGGGGCAAACACCATATATTTT. Filled out from reference TRBV7-8 and TRBJ1-3, the complete variable domain reads GAGVSQSPRYKVAKRGQDVALRCDPISGHVSLFWYQQALGQGPEFLTYFQNEAQLDKSGLPSDRFFAERPEGSVSTLKIQRTQQEDSAVYLCASSFGDRGANTIYFGEGSWLTVV.

The chain couples TRBV2 to TRBJ1-6; D unclear. Germline-derived CDR1 and CDR2 are SNHLY and FYNNEI. Deletions cut 0 bases from V and 0 bases from J, with 15 bases between. There are 19 residues in the CDR3. The CDR3 spells CASSEAQTTLSSYNSPLHF. In DNA form, the CDR3 reads TGTGCCAGCAGTGAAGCACAGACAACCCTAAGCTCCTATAATTCACCCCTCCACTTT.

The DNA for the CDR3 is TGTGCCAGCAGCCAATCCCCGATGAACTACTACGAGCAGTACTTC. It is translated as CASSQSPMNYYEQYF. The genes are TRBV14 and TRBJ2-7; no definite D call. Germline V gene sequence: CDR1 SGHDN, CDR2 FVKESK. V lost 2 bases and J 3 bases, leaving 14 bases between the germline ends. The CDR3 is 15 residues long.

As DNA, the CDR3 is TGTGCCAGCAGTTTCGGACTAGCGGTCAATGAGCAGTTCTTC. This sequence encodes CASSFGLAVNEQFF. The chain recombines TRBV27 with TRBJ2-1; 10 bases align to TRBD2. The CDR3 is 14 amino acids. Germline loops: CDR1 MNHEY, CDR2 SMNVEV (reference sequence). The ends lost 3 bases at V and 6 bases at J; junction bases unmatched: 2.

This clone has just one count. The chain combines TRBV4-1 with TRBJ2-7; 7 bases map to TRBD2. V lost 0 bases to trimming and J lost 4 bases; unmatched junction nucleotides: 3. CDR1 MGHRA and CDR2 YSYEKL come from the germline V gene. CDR3 length equals 14 residues. CDR3 region: CASSQESGNYEQYF. The CDR3 DNA reads as TGCGCCAGCAGCCAAGAAAGCGGGAATTACGAGCAGTACTTC.

The chain has TRBV14 and TRBJ2-3; 10 bases are a match to TRBD1. The germline V gene encodes CDR1 SGHDN and CDR2 FVKESK. The CDR3 is 17 residues long. V dropped 4 bases and J dropped 5; count of bases not matched to a gene: 12. CDR3 amino acids: CASSPVDWTGGQDTQYF. CDR3 bases: TGTGCCAGCAGCCCCGTAGATTGGACAGGGGGTCAAGATACGCAGTATTTT.

The genes are TRBV12-3 or TRBV12-4 and TRBJ2-7; D perhaps matches TRBD2 (6 bases). This CDR3 is 13 amino acids long. Deletions cut 4 bases from V and 2 bases from J, with 9 bases between. The CDR3 DNA reads as TGTGCCAGCAGTTCGGGACTGACCTACGAGCAGTACTTC. This encodes CASSSGLTYEQYF.

The V gene is TRBV6-5, the J gene TRBJ2-5; a possible D gene is TRBD2 (6 bases). There are 14 residues in the CDR3. Trimming removed 3 bases at V and 5 bases at J, with 13 bases between. The germline V gene has CDR1 MNHEY and CDR2 SVGAGI. CDR3 protein: CASSYEAAGETQYF. The DNA for the CDR3 is TGTGCCAGCAGTTATGAGGCGGCGGGGGAGACCCAGTACTTC.

The chain carries TRBV10-3 and TRBJ1-6, with a tentative D call TRBD1 (5 bases). This CDR3 is built from 16 residues. Germline V gives CDR1 ENHRY, CDR2 SYGVKD. The V gene lost 2 bases and the J gene lost 0 bases, with 8 bases spanning the gap. The CDR3 loop reads CAISEGGSSYNSPLHF. CDR3 DNA sequence: TGTGCCATCAGTGAGGGGGGGAGCTCCTATAATTCACCCCTCCACTTT.

The chain is built from TRBV6-2 or TRBV6-3 and TRBJ2-5; 8 nucleotides align to TRBD1. Trimming took 6 bases from V and 5 from J; bases not matched to a gene: 8. This CDR3 has 14 residues. Germline V lookup: CDR1 MNHEY, CDR2 SVGEGT. The CDR3 loop is CASSRRQGSETQYF. CDR3 nucleotides: TGTGCCAGCAGCCGACGACAGGGGTCGGAGACCCAGTACTTC.

The CDR3 spells CASSLGGAPDTQYF. CDR3 in DNA: TGTGCCAGCAGCTTAGGCGGGGCCCCAGATACGCAGTATTTT. The genes are TRBV7-2 and TRBJ2-3; possibly TRBD2 for D (6 bases). Trimming removed 1 base at V and 4 bases at J, with 9 bases between. CDR3 length: 14 residues. CDR1 is SGHTA and CDR2 is FQGNSA in the germline V gene.

The CDR3 loop is CASSVVGRDEQYF. As DNA, the CDR3 is TGTGCCAGCAGCGTAGTAGGGAGGGACGAGCAGTACTTC. The chain has TRBV9 and TRBJ2-7, with 7 bases fitting TRBD2. The CDR3 has 13 amino acids. CDR1 is SGDLS, CDR2 YYNGEE, per germline. Germline trimming cut 0 bases from V and 5 bases from J; bases unmatched to any gene: 2.

The gene calls are TRBV9 and TRBJ2-3; 9 nucleotides align to TRBD1. The CDR3 totals 16 residues. The germline V gene has CDR1 SGDLS and CDR2 YYNGEE. The J segment lost 3 bases and the V segment lost 4 bases, leaving 9 bases of the junction unmatched. For the CDR3, the DNA is TGTGCCAGCAGCCTCACGACAGGGGGTCGAACAGATACGCAGTATTTT. It specifies CASSLTTGGRTDTQYF.

This chain links TRBV10-2 with TRBJ1-2, with D hard to call. Germline CDR1 reads WSHSY; CDR2 reads SAAADI. The CDR3 spans 13 residues. V was cut by 3 bases and J by 7 bases, with 12 bases left in between. CDR3 DNA: TGCGCCAGCAGTGAATACACAGTTGGTGGCTACACCTTC. Its translation is CASSEYTVGGYTF.

V is TRBV25-1 and J is TRBJ2-7, with a tentative D call TRBD1 (5 bases). V lost 0 bases, J lost 4 bases, and 10 bases lay in between. Germline CDR1 and CDR2: MGHDK and SYGVNS. The CDR3 runs to 14 residues. DNA of the CDR3: TGTGCCAGCAGTGAATATAAGGGGATATACGAGCAGTACTTC. Protein sequence: CASSEYKGIYEQYF.

This clone was seen once. The rearrangement joins TRBV5-1 to TRBJ1-2; unclear D gene. Germline lookup yields CDR1 SGHRS and CDR2 YFSETQ. The CDR3 extends over 13 amino acids. Trimming shortened V by 0 bases and J by 4 bases, and 7 bases separated the two germline ends. CDR3 protein: CASSLGGFYGYTF. CDR3 in DNA: TGCGCCAGCAGCTTGGGAGGGTTCTATGGCTACACCTTC.

The V gene is TRBV2, the J gene TRBJ2-7; D is perhaps TRBD2 (6 bases). This CDR3 is built from 13 residues. V was clipped by 7 bases and J by 0 bases, with 10 bases between them. Germline assignment: CDR1 SNHLY and CDR2 FYNNEI. CDR3 in DNA: TGTGCCAGCACGGGGACTCCCTCCTACGAGCAGTACTTC. It codes for CASTGTPSYEQYF.

The chain couples TRBV24-1 to TRBJ1-2; D might be TRBD1 (6 bases). The CDR3 is 13 residues long. Germline CDR1 is KGHDR and CDR2 is SFDVKD. The ends were cut back, 4 bases at V and 4 bases at J, with 9 bases in the middle. The CDR3 spells CATSDGQLYGYTF. The CDR3 DNA reads as TGTGCCACCAGTGACGGACAGCTCTATGGCTACACCTTC.

V usage is TRBV4-1 and J usage is TRBJ1-2; TRBD1 is a possible D gene (5 bases). The CDR3 is 16 amino acids. CDR1 is MGHRA, CDR2 YSYEKL, per germline. V gave up 1 base and J gave up 4 bases, with 16 bases separating them. CDR3 amino acids: CASSQGPSGQGYGYTF. The CDR3 region has the DNA TGCGCCAGCAGCCAAGGCCCGTCAGGGCAGGGCTATGGCTACACCTTC.

The chain combines TRBV6-5 with TRBJ2-3; 8 positions agree with TRBD2. This CDR3 has 14 amino acids. Germline V lookup: CDR1 MNHEY, CDR2 SVGAGI. With V trimmed by 5 bases and J by 4 bases, 5 bases remained unmatched. CDR3 bases: TGTGCCAGCAGTACGAAAGCGGGGGCAGATACGCAGTATTTT. Translating it yields CASSTKAGADTQYF.